The text below deals with one T cell receptor beta chain. TCRdb processed the 5' RACE reads anew with MiXCR; each CDR3 protein has one entry. The repertoire has around 130,000 distinct CDR3 sequences, 17% of them found once; the top ten carry 5.2%. With 4 bases removed from V and 4 bases from J, the gap between germline ends came to 9 bases. Germline assignment: CDR1 SQVTM and CDR2 ANQGSEA. This CDR3 is built from 12 residues. The data were taken from a study of T-cell memory formation after mild COVID-19. The sequencing sample was made of PBMCs or a T cell subset sorted from them (not recorded which). This chain joins TRBV29-1 and TRBJ2-3; D is unresolved. The receptor comes from a man between 18 and 35 years old who had mild COVID-19 (a few samples of this study predate the infection). Cell type and time point are not known. This chain's CDR3 is CSVVWGSDTQYF. The DNA for the CDR3 is TGCAGCGTTGTATGGGGTTCAGATACGCAGTATTTT.